This is a list of T cell receptor beta chains from one sample in a study of cytomegalovirus exposure and HLA in healthy donors. Assay used: immunoSEQ multiplex PCR; TCRdb lists only in-frame clones, some missing. The repertoire includes roughly 190,000 clones, around 82% of them detected once, and about 1.8% sits in the top ten. Sequences were obtained from PBMCs. Receptor source: a man aged 40-55 years in good health and CMV-seropositive. The CDR3 runs from the conserved cysteine through the conserved F or W. D genes are given only for firm matches. The size entry is marked missing in some rows and otherwise reads once, few, many or a size class.

- | TRBJ1-1 | - | TRBV19 | TGTGCCAGTAGTACCGTTAAGGGCACGGGGGCTTTCTTT | CASSTVKGTGAFF
- | TRBJ2-2 | - | TRBV12-5 | TGTGCTAGTGGTTTGGTTGAGGGAACCTACACCGGGGAGCTGTTTTTT | CASGLVEGTYTGELFF
- | TRBJ2-5 | - | TRBV6-5 | TGTGCCAGCAGTCTCATTGGGGCAGGGGAGACCCAGTACTTC | CASSLIGAGETQYF
- | TRBJ1-5 | TRBD1 | TRBV7-2 | TGTGCCAGCAGCCCCCGGGGGACAGATCAGCCCCAGCATTTT | CASSPRGTDQPQHF
- | TRBJ2-1 | TRBD2 | TRBV9 | TGTGCCAGCAGCTCGAGGGGACTAGCGTACAATGAGCAGTTCTTC | CASSSRGLAYNEQFF
- | TRBJ1-2 | - | TRBV30 | TGTGCCTGGACCGAGCCTCAGGGGAGCTATGGCTACACCTTC | CAWTEPQGSYGYTF
- | TRBJ2-7 | TRBD1 | TRBV2 | TGTGCCAGCAGACACGAGGGGGCCAGCTACGAGCAGTACTTC | CASRHEGASYEQYF
- | TRBJ1-2 | - | TRBV5-1 | TGCGCCAGCAGCTTGATTACAGAGTATGGCTACACCTTC | CASSLITEYGYTF
- | TRBJ1-4 | TRBD1 | TRBV7-9 | TGTGCCAGCAGCTCGACGGGACAGGCAAATGAAAAACTGTTTTTT | CASSSTGQANEKLFF
- | TRBJ1-2 | TRBD1 | TRBV5-8 | TGTGCCAGCAGATGGACAGGGAGTAGCGGCTACACCTTC | CASRWTGSSGYTF
once | TRBJ2-1 | - | TRBV5-1 | TGCGCCAGCAGACCCGAAGGGAGCTCGTCCTACAATGAGCAGTTCTTC | CASRPEGSSSYNEQFF
- | TRBJ1-6 | - | TRBV2 | TGTGCCAGCAGTGGACAGAGCTTTTATAATTCACCCCTCCACTTT | CASSGQSFYNSPLHF
- | TRBJ1-2 | TRBD1 | TRBV5-4 | TGTGCCAGCAGCTCTAGTACAGGGGTTTATCGCTACACCTTC | CASSSSTGVYRYTF
- | TRBJ2-7 | TRBD2 | TRBV5-1 | TGCGCCAGCAGCTTGGCAACCCTAACTAGCGGGATCCCCTACGAGCAGTACTTC | CASSLATLTSGIPYEQYF
- | TRBJ1-2 | - | TRBV18 | TGTGCCAGCTCACCGGGAGGGTTACCGGAGGGCTACACCTTC | CASSPGGLPEGYTF
- | TRBJ2-1 | - | TRBV2 | TGTGCCAGCAGTGATGGTACAGGCTCATACAATGAGCAGTTCTTC | CASSDGTGSYNEQFF
- | TRBJ2-7 | TRBD2 | TRBV11-2 | TGTGCCAGCAGCTTAGATCCAGCGGGGCTCTACGAGCAGTACTTC | CASSLDPAGLYEQYF
few | TRBJ2-7 | TRBD2 | TRBV25-1 | TGTGCCAGCAGTGATCCGGGAGGTACCTACGAGCAGTACTTC | CASSDPGGTYEQYF
- | TRBJ2-5 | TRBD2 | TRBV5-8 | TGTGCCAGCAGCATAGGACTAGCGGGAGCACGGGAGACCCAGTACTTC | CASSIGLAGARETQYF
- | TRBJ1-5 | TRBD1 | TRBV2 | TGTGCCAGCAGTAGGGACAGCCATAGCAATCAGCCCCAGCATTTT | CASSRDSHSNQPQHF
few | TRBJ1-1 | - | TRBV7-2 | TGTGCCAGCAGCACACAGGGGAACACTGAAGCTTTCTTT | CASSTQGNTEAFF
- | TRBJ2-7 | TRBD1 | TRBV27 | TGTGCCAGCAGTTTCCGGGACAGGGGGACCTACGAGCAGTACTTC | CASSFRDRGTYEQYF
- | TRBJ1-2 | - | TRBV5-1 | TGCGCCAGCAGCTTGGTGGGCAGAGCTTCCTATGGCTACACCTTC | CASSLVGRASYGYTF